These 26 T cell receptor beta chains share one sample of origin, sequenced in a study of regulatory T cells in long-lasting Graves disease. Regarding time point: newly diagnosed GD, antithyroid drugs for less than 3 months. Construction of the TCR library relied on RNA isolated from PBMCs. The TCR beta library used iRepertoire HTBI primers with Arm-PCR amplification of CDR3. TCRdb re-called the multiplex PCR reads with MiXCR, one entry per CDR3 protein. The sample shows over 500,000 distinct CDR3 sequences, roughly 15% of them seen only once. The same specimen was also included in a second study, on T cells in Graves' hyperthyroidism and ophthalmopathy.

Sequences were derived from peripheral blood mononuclear cells (PBMCs), sampled at new diagnosis, from a patient treated with antithyroid drugs. The receptors come from a man aged 18-30 years with Graves disease.

The J gene is TRBJ2-7, the V gene TRBV7-2; TRBD2 aligns across 8 bases. The germline gives CDR1 SGHTA, CDR2 FQGNSA. This CDR3 is built from 15 residues. V lost 4 bases and J lost 5; bases outside the gene matches: 10. Here the CDR3 DNA reads TGTGCCAGCAGCTCCCCTAGCGGGCCCCGGGACGAGCAGTACTTC. Its translation is CASSSPSGPRDEQYF.

The chain employs TRBV9 and TRBJ2-1, with 12 bases matching TRBD2. Germline assignment: CDR1 SGDLS and CDR2 YYNGEE. V trimming: 0 bases; J trimming: 5 bases; junction bases outside the gene matches: 3. The CDR3 spans 16 residues. The CDR3 DNA reads as TGTGCCAGCAGCGTAGTGGGACTAGCGGGCGACAATGAGCAGTTCTTC. This codes for CASSVVGLAGDNEQFF. Looking up the rest from reference TRBV9 and TRBJ2-1 gives the full variable domain: DSGVTQTPKHLITATGQRVTLRCSPRSGDLSVYWYQQSLDQGLQFLIQYYNGEERAKGNILERFSAQQFPDLHSELNLSSLELGDSALYFCASSVVGLAGDNEQFFGPGTRLTVL.

This clonotype was seen repeatedly, ten times or more. The chain uses TRBV27 and TRBJ1-2; D might be TRBD1 (5 bases). Trimming stripped 5 bases from V and 2 bases from J, with 24 bases between. Looked up from germline, CDR1 is MNHEY and CDR2 is SMNVEV (reference sequence). The length of the CDR3 is 18 residues. The CDR3 sequence is CASSPPDRARGPNYGYTF. The CDR3 nucleotides are TGTGCCAGCAGTCCCCCGGATCGAGCAAGGGGACCAAACTATGGCTACACCTTC.

This clonotype came up many times. The chain has TRBV15 and TRBJ2-3; D not resolved. The CDR3 consists of 14 residues. Per the germline V gene, CDR1 is LNHNV and CDR2 is YYDKDF (reference sequence). Trimming cost V 0 bases and J 3 bases, with 7 bases left between them. CDR3 sequence reads: CATSRDQWTDTQYF. As DNA, the CDR3 is TGTGCCACCAGCAGAGATCAGTGGACAGATACGCAGTATTTT.

As concerns this clonotype: A much more abundant neighbour one base away suggests this may be a read error. Without the conserved terminal phenylalanine or tryptophan, this CDR3 likely stems from a read error. The J gene is TRBJ2-7, the V gene TRBV6-1; D is undetermined. Germline assignment: CDR1 MNHNS and CDR2 SASEGT. The CDR3 loop spans 15 amino acids. Trimming shortened V by 11 bases and J by 1 base, and 21 bases separated the two germline ends. The CDR3 nucleotides are TGTGCCGGTGAATCTAGATGGCTTTCTTCCTACGAGCAGTACTAC. Its protein product is CAGESRWLSSYEQYY.

This chain joins TRBV27 and TRBJ1-2; 7 positions match TRBD1. This CDR3 is 13 amino acids long. V dropped 2 bases and J dropped 8; count of bases not matched to a gene: 5. Germline CDR1 reads MNHEY; CDR2 reads SMNVEV (reference sequence). CDR3 nucleotide sequence: TGTGCCAGCAGTTTAGAGGGGGCGAGCGGCTACACCTTC. This translates into CASSLEGASGYTF.

The rearrangement joins TRBV15 to TRBJ1-2, with 7 bases lining up with TRBD1. This CDR3 spans 13 amino acids. In germline, CDR1 is LNHNV, CDR2 YYDKDF (reference sequence). V was clipped by 6 bases and J by 4 bases; unmatched bases: 5. In nucleotides, the CDR3 is TGTGCCACCAGTGACAGGGTGGGCTATGGCTACACCTTC. As protein: CATSDRVGYGYTF. Using reference TRBV15 and TRBJ1-2 for the parts outside the CDR3, the full variable domain is DAMVIQNPRYQVTQFGKPVTLSCSQTLNHNVMYWYQQKSSQAPKLLFHYYDKDFNNEADTPDNFQSRRPNTSFCFLDIRSPGLGDTAMYLCATSDRVGYGYTFGSGTRLTVV.

The chain employs TRBV6-5 and TRBJ1-2, with 8 bases matching TRBD1. Germline CDR1 is MNHEY and CDR2 is SVGAGI. CDR3 length equals 15 residues. Germline trimming cut 4 bases from V and 8 bases from J; bases unmatched to any gene: 12. CDR3 sequence: CASSSMDRASGGYTF. CDR3 DNA sequence: TGTGCCAGCAGTTCTATGGACAGGGCCTCGGGGGGCTACACCTTC.

This clonotype came up a few times. An end of the junction differs from the germline gene, which may be a read error. The gene calls are TRBV5-1 and TRBJ2-5, with a tentative D call TRBD2 (7 bases). CDR1 and CDR2 (germline): SGHRS, YFSETQ. The CDR3 is 15 amino acids. DNA for the CDR3: TGTGCCAGCAGCCTGGGGGGGGGGCTACAAGAGACCCAGTACTTC. Translating gives CASSLGGGLQETQYF.

This clonotype was counted at least ten times. The V and J genes are TRBV2 and TRBJ2-5; 7 positions agree with TRBD2. The CDR3 extends over 15 amino acids. V lost 5 bases, J lost 7 bases, and 13 bases stayed unmatched. The germline CDR1 and CDR2 sequences are SNHLY and FYNNEI. CDR3 in DNA: TGTGCCAGCAGTTTAGAGGGACTACCTCCCGGGACCCAGTACTTC. As protein: CASSLEGLPPGTQYF. Supplemented by reference TRBV2 and TRBJ2-5, the full variable domain reads EPEVTQTPSHQVTQMGQEVILRCVPISNHLYFYWYRQILGQKVEFLVSFYNNEISEKSEIFDDQFSVERPDGSNFTLKIRSTKLEDSAMYFCASSLEGLPPGTQYFGPGTRLLVL.

This clonotype was found a few times. The chain uses TRBV7-6 and TRBJ2-5; D unclear. V gave up 4 bases and J gave up 1 base, with 10 bases separating them. Germline CDR1 is SGHVS and CDR2 is FNYEAQ. The CDR3 is made up of 14 amino acids. CDR3 region: CASSSGPLQETQYF. The CDR3 DNA is TGTGCCAGCAGCTCCGGACCTCTCCAAGAGACCCAGTACTTC.

This clonotype has a count of ten or more. The chain couples TRBV5-1 to TRBJ2-1, with TRBD2 as a possible D gene (5 bases). The CDR3 sequence is 14 residues long. Trimming removed 0 bases from V and 10 bases from J, with 14 bases in between. In germline, CDR1 is SGHRS, CDR2 YFSETQ. The CDR3 DNA reads as TGCGCCAGCAGCTTGGGCAGCGGATCTGGCGAGCAGTTCTTC. Translated, it gives CASSLGSGSGEQFF.

V gene TRBV4-1 combines with J gene TRBJ2-5; 7 bases line up with TRBD1. Germline V CDR1 and CDR2: MGHRA, YSYEKL. V was pared by 4 bases and J by 9 bases, with 17 bases of the junction left unmatched. This CDR3 has 16 residues. This chain's CDR3 is CASSLTFLDRSAAQYF. The CDR3 coding sequence is TGCGCCAGCAGCCTAACTTTCCTGGACAGGTCTGCGGCCCAGTACTTC.

The chain is built from TRBV5-1 and TRBJ1-3, with 10 positions matching TRBD1. Germline CDR1 reads SGHRS; CDR2 reads YFSETQ. The length of the CDR3 is 16 residues. V lost 4 bases and J lost 4; bases outside the gene matches: 8. CDR3 nucleotide sequence: TGCGCCAGCAGCCTTCAGACAGGGGGCACGGGAAACACCATATATTTT. As protein: CASSLQTGGTGNTIYF.

There are many counts of this clonotype. The rearrangement joins TRBV28 to TRBJ2-2; 12 nucleotides match TRBD2. Germline assignment: CDR1 MDHEN and CDR2 SYDVKM. The CDR3 is 19 residues long. V dropped 2 bases and J dropped 0; count of bases not matched to a gene: 7. The CDR3 spells CASSLVLAGGKSNTGELFF. In nucleotides, the CDR3 is TGTGCCAGCAGTTTAGTGCTAGCGGGAGGGAAATCGAACACCGGGGAGCTGTTTTTT. The variable domain in full, completed from reference TRBV28 and TRBJ2-2, reads DVKVTQSSRYLVKRTGEKVFLECVQDMDHENMFWYRQDPGLGLRLIYFSYDVKMKEKGDIPEGYSVSREKKERFSLILESASTNQTSMYLCASSLVLAGGKSNTGELFFGEGSRLTVL.

With respect to this clonotype: A much larger clonotype is one base distant, so this may be a read error. J is TRBJ1-2 and V is TRBV30; 7 nucleotides line up with TRBD1. CDR3 length: 14 residues. The germline gives CDR1 GTSNPN, CDR2 SVGIG (reference sequence). The CDR3 bases are TGTGCCTGGAGTGTACAAGGGGGCGGCTATGGCCACACCTTC. This encodes CAWSVQGGGYGHTF.

The V and J genes are TRBV10-3 and TRBJ2-5; D is possibly TRBD1 or TRBD2 (5 bases each). The CDR3 has 13 amino acids. V lost 7 bases and J lost 2, with 11 bases in between. CDR1 is ENHRY, CDR2 SYGVKD, per germline. The CDR3 reads CAIKSGGQETQYF. CDR3 bases: TGTGCCATCAAGTCTGGGGGACAAGAGACCCAGTACTTC.

The CDR3 nucleotides are TGTGCCAGCAGTCGGGGTGGGTCAGGCATTTATCCGTACACCTTC. It translates to CASSRGGSGIYPYTF. V is TRBV6-1 and J is TRBJ1-2; D is uncertain. Germline lookup yields CDR1 MNHNS and CDR2 SASEGT. V was clipped by 5 bases and J by 11 bases, with 24 bases between them. The length of the CDR3 is 15 residues.

The sample holds many counts of this clonotype. The V gene is TRBV2, the J gene TRBJ2-1; D may be TRBD2 (6 bases). Germline assignment: CDR1 SNHLY and CDR2 FYNNEI. The CDR3 runs 14 residues. V shed 7 bases and J shed 7 bases, with 17 bases lying between them. The CDR3 sequence: CASTGTSVGNEQFF. CDR3 DNA sequence: TGTGCCAGCACTGGGACTTCAGTGGGGAATGAGCAGTTCTTC. Full variable domain (missing parts from reference TRBV2 and TRBJ2-1): EPEVTQTPSHQVTQMGQEVILRCVPISNHLYFYWYRQILGQKVEFLVSFYNNEISEKSEIFDDQFSVERPDGSNFTLKIRSTKLEDSAMYFCASTGTSVGNEQFFGPGTRLTVL.

This clonotype appeared many times. This chain links TRBV18 with TRBJ2-1, with D possibly being TRBD1 (7 bases). CDR1 and CDR2 (germline): KGHSH, LQKENI. This CDR3 region has 16 residues. Between the trimmed V and J ends, which lost 3 bases and 6 bases, there was a span of 18 bases. CDR3 bases: TGTGCCAGCTCACCGCCAGGGGGGCCTTCGGGCAATGAGCAGTTCTTC. Translation gives CASSPPGGPSGNEQFF.

This chain uses TRBV5-1 with TRBJ2-7; 10 bases line up with TRBD1. In germline, CDR1 is SGHRS, CDR2 YFSETQ. Trimming took 5 bases from V and 4 from J; bases not matched to a gene: 12. This CDR3 region has 16 residues. The CDR3 region has the DNA TGCGCCAGCAGTCCTATCGACGGGACAGGGGCTTACGAGCAGTACTTC. Amino acids: CASSPIDGTGAYEQYF.

This clonotype was seen ten or more times. The gene calls are TRBV11-2 and TRBJ2-1, with TRBD1 as a possible D gene (6 bases). The CDR3 sequence is 16 residues long. From germline, CDR1 is SGHAT and CDR2 FQNNGV. Trimming removed 9 bases at V and 0 bases at J, with 18 bases between. The CDR3 bases are TGTGCCAGACGCTCGCCCGGACAGAGCTCCTACAATGAGCAGTTCTTC. Residues: CARRSPGQSSYNEQFF.

The gene calls are TRBV12-3 or TRBV12-4 and TRBJ2-1; D is possibly TRBD2 (5 bases). The CDR3 loop spans 14 amino acids. With 3 bases removed from V and 8 bases from J, the gap between germline ends came to 14 bases. In DNA form, the CDR3 reads TGTGCCAGCAGTTTCGCGCTAGCTTTCGATGAGCAGTTCTTC. Amino acids: CASSFALAFDEQFF.

The chain has TRBV6-2 or TRBV6-3 and TRBJ2-7; 10 bases agree with TRBD1. Germline CDR1 is MNHEY and CDR2 is SVGEGT. The J segment lost 6 bases and the V segment lost 0 bases, leaving 2 bases of the junction unmatched. This CDR3 is built from 14 residues. The CDR3 nucleotides read TGTGCCAGCAGTTACTCGGGACAGGGGAGCGAGCAGTACTTC. This encodes CASSYSGQGSEQYF.

This clonotype showed up many times. The rearrangement joins TRBV5-1 to TRBJ2-1; the D is unclear. This CDR3 region has 13 residues. The V and J ends lost 0 bases and 9 bases respectively, with 10 bases between them. Germline CDR1 is SGHRS and CDR2 is YFSETQ. The CDR3, as DNA: TGCGCCAGCAGCTTGGCCGGGCAAGTTGAGCAGTTCTTC. Translating gives CASSLAGQVEQFF.

DNA of the CDR3: TGTGCCAGCAGCGTAGGAGGAGCGGGCACAGATACGCAGTATTTT. Its translation: CASSVGGAGTDTQYF. This chain links TRBV9 with TRBJ2-3; tentatively, D is TRBD2 (5 bases). Trimming stripped 0 bases from V and 1 base from J, with 9 bases between. This CDR3 has 15 residues. Germline V gene data show CDR1 as SGDLS and CDR2 as YYNGEE.